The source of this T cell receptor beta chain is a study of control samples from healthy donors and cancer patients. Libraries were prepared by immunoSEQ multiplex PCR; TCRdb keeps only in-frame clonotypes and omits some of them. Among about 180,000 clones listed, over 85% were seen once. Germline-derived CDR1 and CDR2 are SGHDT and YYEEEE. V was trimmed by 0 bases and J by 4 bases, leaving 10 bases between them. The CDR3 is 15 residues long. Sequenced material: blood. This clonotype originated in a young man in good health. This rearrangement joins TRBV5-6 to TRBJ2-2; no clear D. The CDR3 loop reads CASSLVQRSTGELFF. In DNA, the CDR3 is TGTGCCAGCAGCTTGGTACAGAGGAGCACCGGGGAGCTGTTTTTT.